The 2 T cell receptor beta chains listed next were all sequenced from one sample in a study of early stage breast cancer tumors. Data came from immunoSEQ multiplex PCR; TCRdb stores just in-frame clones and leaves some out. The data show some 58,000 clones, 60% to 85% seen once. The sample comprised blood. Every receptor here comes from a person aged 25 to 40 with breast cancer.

The CDR3 sequence is CASFTGLAGGKFYNEQFF. CDR3 in DNA: TGTGCCAGCTTTACGGGACTAGCGGGAGGGAAATTCTACAATGAGCAGTTCTTC. The rearrangement joins TRBV18 to TRBJ2-1, with TRBD2 matching 16 bases. Trimming took 7 bases from V and 3 from J; bases not matched to a gene: 9. The CDR3 is 18 residues long. CDR1 is KGHSH and CDR2 is LQKENI in the germline V gene.

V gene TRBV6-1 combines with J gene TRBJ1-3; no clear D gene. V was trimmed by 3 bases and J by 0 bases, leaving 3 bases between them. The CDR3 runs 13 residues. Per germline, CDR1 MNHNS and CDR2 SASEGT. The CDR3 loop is CASSDVSGNTIYF. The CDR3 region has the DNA TGTGCCAGCAGTGACGTCTCTGGAAACACCATATATTTT.